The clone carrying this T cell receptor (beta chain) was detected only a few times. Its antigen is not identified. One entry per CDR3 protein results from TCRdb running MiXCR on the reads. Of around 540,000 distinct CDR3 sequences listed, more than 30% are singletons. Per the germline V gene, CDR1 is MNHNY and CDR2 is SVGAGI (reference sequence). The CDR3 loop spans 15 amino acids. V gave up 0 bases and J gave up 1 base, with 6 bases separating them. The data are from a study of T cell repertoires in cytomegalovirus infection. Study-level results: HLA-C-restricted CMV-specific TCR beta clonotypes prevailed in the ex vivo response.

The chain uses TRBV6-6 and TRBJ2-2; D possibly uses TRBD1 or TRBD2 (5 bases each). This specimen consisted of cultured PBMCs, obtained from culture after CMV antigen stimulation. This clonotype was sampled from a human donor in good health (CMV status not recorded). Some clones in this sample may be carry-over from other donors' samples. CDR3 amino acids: CASSYSGGNTGELFF. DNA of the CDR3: TGTGCCAGCAGTTACTCTGGGGGGAACACCGGGGAGCTGTTTTTT.